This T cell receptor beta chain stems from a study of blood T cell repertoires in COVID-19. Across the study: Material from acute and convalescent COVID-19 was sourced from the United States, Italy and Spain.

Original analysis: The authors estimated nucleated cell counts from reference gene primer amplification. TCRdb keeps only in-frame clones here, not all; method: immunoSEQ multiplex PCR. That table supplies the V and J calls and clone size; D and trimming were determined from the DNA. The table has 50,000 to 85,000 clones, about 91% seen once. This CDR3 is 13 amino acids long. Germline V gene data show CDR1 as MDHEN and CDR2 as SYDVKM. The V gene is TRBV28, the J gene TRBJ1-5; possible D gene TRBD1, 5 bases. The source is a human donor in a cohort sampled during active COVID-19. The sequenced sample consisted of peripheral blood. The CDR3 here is CASMTVLNQPQHF. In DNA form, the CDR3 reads TGTGCGTCGATGACAGTCCTTAATCAGCCCCAGCATTTT.